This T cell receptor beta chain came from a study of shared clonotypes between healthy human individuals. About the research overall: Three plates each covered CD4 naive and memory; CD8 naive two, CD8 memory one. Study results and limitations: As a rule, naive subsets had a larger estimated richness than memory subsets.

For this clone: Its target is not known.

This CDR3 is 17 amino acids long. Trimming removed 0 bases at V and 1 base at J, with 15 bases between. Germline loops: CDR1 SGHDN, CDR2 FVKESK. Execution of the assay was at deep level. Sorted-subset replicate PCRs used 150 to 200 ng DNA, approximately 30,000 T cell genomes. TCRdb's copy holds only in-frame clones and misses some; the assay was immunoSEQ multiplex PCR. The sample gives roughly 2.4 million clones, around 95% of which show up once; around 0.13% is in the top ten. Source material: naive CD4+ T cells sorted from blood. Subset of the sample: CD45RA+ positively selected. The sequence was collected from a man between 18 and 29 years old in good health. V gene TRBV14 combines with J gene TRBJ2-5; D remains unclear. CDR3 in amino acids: CASSQDEAATFQETQYF. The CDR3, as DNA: TGTGCCAGCAGCCAAGATGAGGCTGCCACTTTCCAAGAGACCCAGTACTTC.